This entry is about one T cell receptor (beta chain). This specimen belongs to a study of shared clonotypes between healthy human individuals. CDR3 size: 13 residues. V was clipped by 10 bases and J by 5 bases, with 14 bases between them. CDR1 is MDHEN and CDR2 is SYDVKM in the germline V gene. Naive CD8 populations comprised CD45RO-negative cells positively selected for CCR7, excluding terminally differentiated effector memory CD45RA+ cells. Generated by immunoSEQ multiplex PCR, the TCRdb table keeps only in-frame clones and is missing some. Counted here are around 640,000 clones, approximately 96% occurring once; the ten biggest clones make up more than 0.085%.

The clonotype originates from a woman aged 25 to 45 in good health. The chain couples TRBV28 to TRBJ2-2; a possible D gene is TRBD2 (7 bases). The sequenced sample was naive CD8+ T cells sorted from blood. Written as DNA, the CDR3 is TGTGCCACCAGCAAGGGGGGGACCGGGGAGCTGTTTTTT. It translates to CATSKGGTGELFF.